Here is one T cell receptor beta chain with its context. This entry belongs to a study of blood T cell repertoires in COVID-19. Study-wide context: Specimens from acute and convalescent COVID-19 originated in the United States, Italy and Spain. From T cells, B-cell-depleted T cells, or PBMCs came the material, which was cDNA or gDNA.

CDR3 length equals 15 residues. J was trimmed by 5 bases and V by 5 bases; bases with no gene match: 10. CDR1 and CDR2 (germline): SGHRS, YFSETQ. Methods used by the authors: Estimation of nucleated cell counts relied on the amplification of reference gene primers. Generated by immunoSEQ multiplex PCR, the TCRdb table keeps only in-frame clones and is missing some. V and J calls and clone size follow that table, whereas D and trimming were derived from the DNA. The sample consists of about 270,000 clones, about nine tenths of them appearing once. The sample taken for sequencing was peripheral blood. The origin of this receptor is a man in his fifties or sixties with acute or convalescent COVID-19. The chain recombines TRBV5-1 with TRBJ2-5, with 9 bases matching TRBD1. The CDR3 spells CASRPAGQGSETQYF. CDR3 sequence (DNA): TGCGCCAGCAGACCAGCGGGACAGGGTTCGGAGACCCAGTACTTC.